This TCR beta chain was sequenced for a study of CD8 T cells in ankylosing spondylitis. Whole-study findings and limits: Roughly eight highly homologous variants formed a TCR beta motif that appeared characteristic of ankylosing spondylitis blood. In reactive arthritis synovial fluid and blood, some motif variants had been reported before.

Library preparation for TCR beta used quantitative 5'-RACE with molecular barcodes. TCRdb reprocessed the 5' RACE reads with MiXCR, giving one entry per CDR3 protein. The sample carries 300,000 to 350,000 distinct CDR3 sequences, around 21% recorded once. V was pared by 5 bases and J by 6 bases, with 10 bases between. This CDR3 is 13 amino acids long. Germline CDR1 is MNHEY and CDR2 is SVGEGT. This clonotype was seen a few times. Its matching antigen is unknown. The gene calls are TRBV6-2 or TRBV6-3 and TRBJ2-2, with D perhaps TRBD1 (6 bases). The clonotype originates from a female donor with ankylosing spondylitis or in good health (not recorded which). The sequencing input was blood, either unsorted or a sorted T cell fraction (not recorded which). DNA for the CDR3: TGTGCCAGCAGTACCACAGGGTCCGGGGAGCTGTTTTTT. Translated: CASSTTGSGELFF.